A single sample gave rise to the 20 T cell receptor beta chains below, sequenced in a study of cytomegalovirus exposure and HLA in healthy donors. The primer mix had 60 Vbeta and 13 Jbeta primers. Libraries were prepared by immunoSEQ multiplex PCR; TCRdb keeps only in-frame clonotypes and omits some of them. The sample yields over 120,000 clones, over 75% seen once. Material: PBMCs. These receptors came from a man aged 45-60 years in good health and CMV-seronegative.

The gene calls are TRBV7-9 and TRBJ1-5; 11 bases are shared with TRBD1. With V trimmed by 5 bases and J by 7 bases, 10 bases remained unmatched. There are 16 residues in the CDR3. CDR1 is SEHNR, CDR2 FQNEAQ, per germline (reference sequence). For the CDR3, the DNA is TGTGCCAGCAGCGGACCGGACAGGGGGCGCGGGCAGCCCCAGCATTTT. Protein sequence: CASSGPDRGRGQPQHF.

The rearrangement uses TRBV6-6 and TRBJ2-1, with 9 nucleotides matching TRBD1. CDR1 MNHNY and CDR2 SVGAGI come from the germline V gene (reference sequence). The ends lost 11 bases at V and 8 bases at J; junction bases unmatched: 10. The CDR3 consists of 13 residues. For the CDR3, the DNA is TGTGCCTGCACGGGACAGGGTACGGATGAGCAGTTCTTC. Protein product: CACTGQGTDEQFF.

This clone was seen once. An end of the junction does not agree with germline; a read error may underlie this. The chain links TRBV6-5 to TRBJ2-1; tentatively, D is TRBD1 (6 bases). Germline assignment: CDR1 MNHEY and CDR2 SVGAGI. The CDR3 length is 15 residues. The CDR3 coding sequence is TGTGCCAGCAGTTACTCTACAGGGATAATCAATGGGCAGTTCTTC. It codes for CASSYSTGIINGQFF.

This clone was counted between two and nine times. V and J are TRBV7-9 and TRBJ2-1, with 11 nucleotides matching TRBD2. Germline lookup yields CDR1 SEHNR and CDR2 FQNEAQ (reference sequence). J was trimmed by 5 bases and V by 5 bases; bases with no gene match: 2. This CDR3 has 14 amino acids. The CDR3 DNA reads as TGTGCCAGCAGCATACTAGCGGGAGACAATGAGCAGTTCTTC. It translates to CASSILAGDNEQFF.

This clone is a singleton in its sample. V is TRBV6-6 and J is TRBJ1-1; D gene unclear. This CDR3 has 11 residues. CDR1 and CDR2 (germline): MNHNY, SVGAGI (reference sequence). Trimming cost V 2 bases and J 7 bases, with 5 bases left between them. CDR3 loop: CASSYSLEAFF. The CDR3 region has the DNA TGTGCCAGCAGTTACAGCCTTGAAGCTTTCTTT.

The rearrangement joins TRBV19 to TRBJ1-6, with D perhaps TRBD1 (6 bases). Germline V gene data show CDR1 as LNHDA and CDR2 as SQIVND (reference sequence). This CDR3 spans 16 amino acids. Trimming shortened V by 7 bases and J by 9 bases, and 22 bases separated the two germline ends. CDR3 bases: TGTGCCAGTATGGGGGCAAGCGGGACCGGGGGTTCACCCCTCCACTTT. It yields the protein CASMGASGTGGSPLHF. The whole variable domain, remainder taken from reference TRBV19 and TRBJ1-6, is DGGITQSPKYLFRKEGQNVTLSCEQNLNHDAMYWYRQDPGQGLRLIYYSQIVNDFQKGDIAEGYSVSREKKESFPLTVTSAQKNPTAFYLCASMGASGTGGSPLHFGNGTRLTVT.

The chain uses TRBV18 and TRBJ1-1; 8 bases are shared with TRBD1. CDR1 KGHSH and CDR2 LQKENI come from the germline V gene. The CDR3 is 14 residues long. Unmatched junction bases numbered 4, after V lost 3 bases and J lost 4 bases. The CDR3 here is CASSPRQGSTEAFF. CDR3 sequence (DNA): TGTGCCAGCTCACCCCGACAGGGGAGCACTGAAGCTTTCTTT.

CDR3 bases: TGTGCCAGCAGCTTGGCTCGACTAGCGGGGACGACCGGGGAGCTGTTTTTT. Its translation is CASSLARLAGTTGELFF. The chain carries TRBV5-4 and TRBJ2-2; 11 bases map to TRBD2. V lost 0 bases to trimming and J lost 5 bases; unmatched junction nucleotides: 6. CDR3 length: 17 amino acids. Germline V gene sequence: CDR1 SGHNT, CDR2 YYREEE (reference sequence).

The rearrangement joins TRBV5-4 to TRBJ2-7, with D perhaps TRBD2 (5 bases). V was shortened by 7 bases and J by 6 bases, with 23 bases between the two germline ends. The CDR3 runs to 15 residues. Germline CDR1 and CDR2: SGHNT and YYREEE (reference sequence). The CDR3 loop is CASAVFGVLRSEQYF. The CDR3 nucleotides read TGTGCCAGCGCCGTCTTCGGGGTCCTGAGAAGCGAGCAGTACTTC.

The chain combines TRBV6-1 with TRBJ1-5; D possibly corresponds to TRBD1 (6 bases). V lost 8 bases and J lost 1, with 15 bases in between. The CDR3 extends over 15 amino acids. Germline V gene sequence: CDR1 MNHNS, CDR2 SASEGT. The chain's CDR3 is CASSLTGMSNQPQHF. The CDR3 DNA sequence: TGTGCCAGCTCCCTCACAGGGATGAGCAATCAGCCCCAGCATTTT.

The chain couples TRBV6-1 to TRBJ1-5; the D is unclear. This CDR3 has 15 amino acids. V was shortened by 1 base and J by 5 bases, with 12 bases between the two germline ends. In germline, CDR1 is MNHNS, CDR2 SASEGT. CDR3 in DNA: TGTGCCAGCAGTGAAGATGGCACCCGTTATCAGCCCCAGCATTTT. Translated, it gives CASSEDGTRYQPQHF.

The J gene is TRBJ2-1, the V gene TRBV15; 8 nucleotides align to TRBD1. Trimming at V came to 0 bases and at J to 9 bases, leaving 1 base not matched to a gene. This CDR3 comprises 13 residues. Germline-derived CDR1 and CDR2 are LNHNV and YYDKDF (reference sequence). The CDR3 protein is CATSRDRGREQFF. CDR3 coding DNA: TGTGCCACCAGCAGAGACAGGGGGCGTGAGCAGTTCTTC.

V gene TRBV2 combines with J gene TRBJ2-7; TRBD1 matches 10 bases. Germline lookup yields CDR1 SNHLY and CDR2 FYNNEI. Trimming cost V 6 bases and J 5 bases; bases outside gene matches: 10. This CDR3 comprises 15 residues. The CDR3 reads CASRLRTGGSHEQYF. CDR3 nucleotide sequence: TGTGCCAGCAGACTTAGGACAGGGGGGAGCCACGAGCAGTACTTC. The whole variable domain, remainder taken from reference TRBV2 and TRBJ2-7, is EPEVTQTPSHQVTQMGQEVILRCVPISNHLYFYWYRQILGQKVEFLVSFYNNEISEKSEIFDDQFSVERPDGSNFTLKIRSTKLEDSAMYFCASRLRTGGSHEQYFGPGTRLTVT.

The chain links TRBV29-1 to TRBJ2-3; D unresolved. The V end lost 6 bases, the J end lost 2 bases, and 9 bases lay between the germline ends. This CDR3 has 12 amino acids. Germline CDR1 and CDR2: SQVTM and ANQGSEA. CDR3: CSVIVLTDTQYF. The DNA for the CDR3 is TGCAGCGTGATAGTGCTCACAGATACGCAGTATTTT.

The chain recombines TRBV5-4 with TRBJ2-3, with D maybe TRBD2 (6 bases). Trimming pared 4 bases from V and 4 bases from J, leaving 13 bases between. The CDR3 runs 14 residues. The germline gives CDR1 SGHNT, CDR2 YYREEE (reference sequence). This chain's CDR3 is CASSIRDSSDTQYF. The CDR3 nucleotides are TGTGCCAGCAGCATCCGGGACTCCTCAGATACGCAGTATTTT. Supplemented by reference TRBV5-4 and TRBJ2-3, the full variable domain reads ETGVTQSPTHLIKTRGQQVTLRCSSQSGHNTVSWYQQALGQGPQFIFQYYREEENGRGNFPPRFSGLQFPNYSSELNVNALELDDSALYLCASSIRDSSDTQYFGPGTRLTVL.

This clone was counted only a few times. The V gene is TRBV2, the J gene TRBJ1-4, with 7 bases identical to TRBD1. Losses at the gene ends were 11 bases for V and 4 bases for J; bases not matched to a gene: 7. This CDR3 region has 13 residues. Germline V gene lookup returns CDR1 SNHLY and CDR2 FYNNEI. CDR3 in amino acids: CAGKDRLNEKLFF. Here the CDR3 DNA reads TGTGCCGGAAAGGACAGGCTTAATGAAAAACTGTTTTTT.

The rearrangement uses TRBV27 and TRBJ2-3; possible D gene TRBD2, 5 bases. CDR1 is MNHEY and CDR2 is SMNVEV in the germline V gene (reference sequence). Trimming removed 6 bases at V and 4 bases at J, with 23 bases between. The CDR3 sequence is 17 residues long. As DNA, the CDR3 is TGTGCCAGCAGGAGGGTAGTCGAGGCCACTATCCCAGATACGCAGTATTTT. This translates into CASRRVVEATIPDTQYF.

CDR3 loop: CASSLGQGTSTDTQYF. CDR3 bases: TGTGCCAGCAGCCTCGGACAGGGGACTAGCACAGATACGCAGTATTTT. V is TRBV9 and J is TRBJ2-3; 9 bases fit TRBD1. V trimming: 4 bases; J trimming: 0 bases; junction bases outside the gene matches: 6. Germline V lookup: CDR1 SGDLS, CDR2 YYNGEE. CDR3 length: 16 amino acids.

This chain uses TRBV4-1 with TRBJ2-3, with TRBD2 matching 9 bases. Germline CDR1 reads MGHRA; CDR2 reads YSYEKL. The CDR3 is 17 amino acids. Unmatched junction bases numbered 8, after V lost 1 base and J lost 3 bases. The CDR3 here is CASSQGAASGVTDTQYF. In DNA form, the CDR3 reads TGCGCCAGCAGCCAAGGCGCGGCTAGCGGGGTTACAGATACGCAGTATTTT.

The V and J genes are TRBV5-4 and TRBJ2-1; 11 nucleotides line up with TRBD2. The CDR3 is 15 residues long. Germline CDR1 reads SGHNT; CDR2 reads YYREEE (reference sequence). The J segment lost 9 bases and the V segment lost 3 bases, leaving 8 bases of the junction unmatched. The CDR3 nucleotides read TGTGCCAGCAGCTCACTAGCGGGAGTCGGTAGTGAGCAGTTCTTC. It translates to CASSSLAGVGSEQFF.